The clone carrying this TCR beta chain was counted many times. No antigen is known for it. This sample is part of a study of CD8 T cells in ankylosing spondylitis. The study's findings and limits: Made up of several highly homologous variants, a TCR beta motif appeared characteristic of ankylosing spondylitis blood. The disease-linked clones had a CD8+ phenotype and low blood frequencies. Prior work had noted some motif variants in reactive arthritis blood and synovial fluid. In ankylosing spondylitis patients, matched synovial fluid reportedly showed significant enrichment of disease-linked clones.

A single record per CDR3 protein comes from TCRdb applying MiXCR to the 5' RACE reads. The data hold fewer than 350,000 distinct CDR3 sequences, with around a tenth observed a single time. Material: blood, either unsorted or a sorted T cell fraction (not recorded which). The sequence derives from a female donor with ankylosing spondylitis or in good health (not recorded which).

For the CDR3, the DNA is TGTGCCAGCAGTTTCCCCGGGGGACACCTTGAGCAGTACTTC. The encoded protein is CASSFPGGHLEQYF. The V call is TRBV12-3 or TRBV12-4, the J call TRBJ2-7; D may be TRBD1 or TRBD2 (6 bases each). Trimming removed 3 bases at V and 7 bases at J, with 16 bases between. CDR3 size: 14 residues.